A single sample gave rise to the 32 T cell receptor beta chains below, sequenced in a study of PD-L1 blockade in urothelial cancer. Time point meaning: peripheral blood 6 weeks after treatment start. Sequencing used immunoSEQ multiplex PCR; TCRdb keeps in-frame clones, though not all of them. This sample has about 130,000 clones, with around 88% found just once. Sample: PBMCs, taken around atezolizumab (anti-PD-L1) treatment. The receptors come from a man aged 50 or older with urothelial cancer.

The V gene is TRBV27, the J gene TRBJ2-5, with 9 positions matching TRBD2. After removal of 5 bases from V and 1 base from J, the junction contained 17 bases not matched to a gene. CDR3 length: 19 amino acids. Germline CDR1 MNHEY, CDR2 SMNVEV (reference sequence). The CDR3 is CASSPHRGSGRLLQETQYF. CDR3 DNA: TGTGCCAGCAGTCCCCATCGTGGGAGCGGGAGGCTCCTCCAAGAGACCCAGTACTTC.

This clone was found once. The chain recombines TRBV27 with TRBJ2-1; the match to TRBD2 covers 9 bases. Unmatched junction bases numbered 10, after V lost 6 bases and J lost 7 bases. Germline assignment: CDR1 MNHEY and CDR2 SMNVEV (reference sequence). This CDR3 comprises 15 residues. This CDR3 is CASRPAGGPGNEQFF. Written as DNA, the CDR3 is TGTGCCAGCAGGCCCGCGGGAGGGCCGGGAAATGAGCAGTTCTTC.

This clone was seen a single time. The chain recombines TRBV5-4 with TRBJ2-1, with 8 bases aligning to TRBD2. This CDR3 region has 15 residues. Germline loops: CDR1 SGHNT, CDR2 YYREEE (reference sequence). V lost 2 bases and J lost 5; bases outside the gene matches: 6. The CDR3 protein is CASSFSGTKNNEQFF. The CDR3 DNA sequence: TGTGCCAGCAGCTTTAGCGGGACTAAAAACAATGAGCAGTTCTTC.

The chain employs TRBV5-1 and TRBJ2-5, with D perhaps matching TRBD1 (6 bases). Germline CDR1 SGHRS, CDR2 YFSETQ. Trimming shortened V by 5 bases and J by 2 bases, and 13 bases separated the two germline ends. This CDR3 contains 14 residues. The CDR3 protein is CASSLGQWQETQYF. CDR3 bases: TGCGCCAGCAGTCTAGGACAGTGGCAAGAGACCCAGTACTTC.

The rearrangement joins TRBV11-1 to TRBJ2-7; 7 bases agree with TRBD1. This CDR3 is 14 amino acids long. In germline, CDR1 is SGHAT, CDR2 FQDESV (reference sequence). The J segment lost 1 base and the V segment lost 1 base, leaving 1 base of the junction unmatched. The CDR3 nucleotides read TGTGCCAGCAGCTTAGAACAGGGGTCCTACGAGCAGTACTTC. This translates into CASSLEQGSYEQYF.

The rearrangement joins TRBV30 to TRBJ2-7, with 9 nucleotides matching TRBD1. Germline V gene lookup returns CDR1 GTSNPN and CDR2 SVGIG (reference sequence). The CDR3 consists of 14 residues. Losses at the gene ends were 7 bases for V and 1 base for J; bases not matched to a gene: 8. Here the CDR3 DNA reads TGTGCCTATCTACGGACAGGGGCATCCTACGAGCAGTACTTC. This translates into CAYLRTGASYEQYF.

The chain is built from TRBV15 and TRBJ2-7; maybe TRBD1 (6 bases). This CDR3 contains 14 residues. Looked up from germline, CDR1 is LNHNV and CDR2 is YYDKDF (reference sequence). V was trimmed by 5 bases and J by 4 bases, leaving 15 bases between them. The CDR3 here is CATSGQGFQYEQYF. DNA for the CDR3: TGTGCCACCAGCGGGCAGGGGTTTCAATACGAGCAGTACTTC.

The V call is TRBV19, the J call TRBJ2-7; 14 nucleotides line up with TRBD2. V lost 3 bases, J lost 4 bases, and 5 bases stayed unmatched. Germline values: CDR1 LNHDA, CDR2 SQIVND (reference sequence). The CDR3 runs 16 residues. The CDR3 reads CASSIRTSGGWYEQYF. DNA of the CDR3: TGTGCCAGTAGTATCCGGACTAGCGGGGGGTGGTACGAGCAGTACTTC.

CDR3 nucleotide sequence: TGTGCCAGCAGTCAACGACTAGCGGGAGGGTCCAGCTCCTACAATGAGCAGTTCTTC. This codes for CASSQRLAGGSSSYNEQFF. The chain carries TRBV2 and TRBJ2-1, with 14 bases identical to TRBD2. V shed 5 bases and J 0 bases; nucleotides not matched to a gene: 9. This CDR3 comprises 19 residues. Germline-derived CDR1 and CDR2 are SNHLY and FYNNEI.

The chain joins TRBV14 to TRBJ2-5, with 10 bases lining up with TRBD2. Trimming at V came to 1 base and at J to 0 bases, leaving 2 bases not matched to a gene. CDR1 SGHDN and CDR2 FVKESK come from the germline V gene. The length of the CDR3 is 16 residues. CDR3 sequence: CASSQVSGGYQETQYF. CDR3 nucleotides: TGTGCCAGCAGCCAAGTTAGCGGGGGGTACCAAGAGACCCAGTACTTC.

This clone has only a few counts. The genes are TRBV19 and TRBJ1-5; no clear D. V was trimmed by 5 bases and J by 2 bases, leaving 16 bases between them. The CDR3 totals 16 residues. Per germline, CDR1 LNHDA and CDR2 SQIVND (reference sequence). The CDR3 DNA follows: TGTGCCAGTAGTCATGGGTCAGGCGGGGGCAATCAGCCCCAGCATTTT. Residues: CASSHGSGGGNQPQHF.

V usage is TRBV28 and J usage is TRBJ2-7; D possibly corresponds to TRBD1 (6 bases). Germline CDR1 and CDR2: MDHEN and SYDVKM. The CDR3 is 15 amino acids. V shed 4 bases and J shed 0 bases, with 13 bases lying between them. The CDR3, as DNA: TGTGCCAGCAGTTACCTCGGGACAACCTCCTACGAGCAGTACTTC. This sequence encodes CASSYLGTTSYEQYF.

This chain uses TRBV27 with TRBJ2-5; TRBD1 matches at 7 bases. The CDR3 loop spans 15 amino acids. After removal of 5 bases from V and 2 bases from J, the junction contained 8 bases not matched to a gene. CDR1 is MNHEY, CDR2 SMNVEV, per germline (reference sequence). The CDR3 nucleotides read TGTGCCAGCAGTCTATACGGGACAGAACAAGAGACCCAGTACTTC. Protein sequence: CASSLYGTEQETQYF.

This clone was seen more than once but under ten times. The CDR3 here is CASSSAGQGEQYF. Here the CDR3 DNA reads TGTGCCAGCAGCTCGGCAGGGCAAGGGGAGCAGTACTTC. The chain employs TRBV7-9 and TRBJ2-7, with a tentative D call TRBD1 (5 bases). Trimming left V 4 bases short and J 7 bases short, with 14 bases between. CDR1 SEHNR and CDR2 FQNEAQ come from the germline V gene (reference sequence). The CDR3 extends over 13 amino acids.

CDR3 sequence: CASSAGQGASGANVLTF. In DNA form, the CDR3 reads TGTGCCAGCAGTGCTGGCCAGGGGGCTTCTGGGGCCAACGTCCTGACTTTC. The chain uses TRBV6-1 and TRBJ2-6; 8 positions agree with TRBD1. CDR3 length equals 17 residues. CDR1 and CDR2 (germline): MNHNS, SASEGT. The J segment lost 1 base and the V segment lost 4 bases, leaving 6 bases of the junction unmatched.

This clone was detected once. The rearrangement joins TRBV18 to TRBJ1-1; TRBD1 matches 10 bases. V lost 1 base, J lost 2 bases, and 7 bases stayed unmatched. The CDR3 length is 17 residues. Germline V gene sequence: CDR1 KGHSH, CDR2 LQKENI. The CDR3 protein is CASSPRNRQGANTEAFF. The CDR3 bases are TGTGCCAGCTCACCACGCAACCGACAGGGGGCCAACACTGAAGCTTTCTTT.

This clone was counted only a few times. The chain carries TRBV9 and TRBJ1-6; maybe TRBD1 (6 bases). CDR1 SGDLS and CDR2 YYNGEE come from the germline V gene. V shed 3 bases and J shed 10 bases, with 11 bases lying between them. The CDR3 is 13 amino acids. CDR3 sequence: CASSAGQWSPLHF. DNA for the CDR3: TGTGCCAGCAGCGCCGGACAGTGGTCACCCCTCCACTTT.

V and J are TRBV7-8 and TRBJ2-2; 8 bases align to TRBD2. The CDR3 contains 16 residues. V lost 5 bases to trimming and J lost 2 bases; unmatched junction nucleotides: 7. In germline, CDR1 is SGHVS, CDR2 FQNEAQ. CDR3 nucleotide sequence: TGTGCCAGCAGCCCACGGGGGGGCCACAACACCGGGGAGCTGTTTTTT. It codes for CASSPRGGHNTGELFF.

The chain joins TRBV2 to TRBJ1-4; 11 nucleotides agree with TRBD1. There are 13 residues in the CDR3. V lost 10 bases, J lost 10 bases, and 8 bases stayed unmatched. The germline V gene encodes CDR1 SNHLY and CDR2 FYNNEI. This chain's CDR3 is CATLAGTGGKLFF. The CDR3, as DNA: TGTGCCACCCTAGCCGGGACAGGGGGAAAACTGTTTTTT.

This clone has only one observation. The chain uses TRBV6-6 and TRBJ1-5; D is uncertain. This CDR3 region has 13 residues. Germline CDR1 is MNHNY and CDR2 is SVGAGI (reference sequence). Deletions cut 2 bases from V and 3 bases from J, with 5 bases between. The CDR3 sequence is CASSYAINQPQHF. CDR3 bases: TGTGCCAGCAGTTACGCGATCAATCAGCCCCAGCATTTT.

The chain links TRBV5-1 to TRBJ2-2, with 7 positions matching TRBD2. The CDR3 is 15 amino acids. With V trimmed by 0 bases and J by 6 bases, 5 bases remained unmatched. Germline lookup yields CDR1 SGHRS and CDR2 YFSETQ. As DNA, the CDR3 is TGCGCCAGCAGCTTGGTCGTACGGGGGGCCGGGGAGCTGTTTTTT. Translating gives CASSLVVRGAGELFF. The complete variable domain, with remaining parts taken from reference TRBV5-1 and TRBJ2-2, reads KAGVTQTPRYLIKTRGQQVTLSCSPISGHRSVSWYQQTPGQGLQFLFEYFSETQRNKGNFPGRFSGRQFSNSRSEMNVSTLELGDSALYLCASSLVVRGAGELFFGEGSRLTVL.

The table lists this clone with a count of one. V is TRBV7-2 and J is TRBJ2-1; 7 nucleotides align to TRBD1. The CDR3 covers 15 residues. The V and J ends lost 5 bases and 0 bases, in that order; junction bases with no gene match: 4. Germline values: CDR1 SGHTA, CDR2 FQGNSA. The CDR3 here is CASSMTGTSYNEQFF. DNA of the CDR3: TGTGCCAGCAGCATGACAGGGACCTCCTACAATGAGCAGTTCTTC.

The chain is built from TRBV7-8 and TRBJ2-3; 7 positions match TRBD2. Germline V lookup: CDR1 SGHVS, CDR2 FQNEAQ. Trimming cost V 1 base and J 13 bases; bases outside gene matches: 8. The CDR3 has 13 residues. CDR3 in amino acids: CASSLESSSGKYF. The CDR3 nucleotides are TGTGCCAGCAGCTTAGAATCGTCTAGCGGAAAGTATTTT.

The CDR3 reads CASSNRDTPNEKLFF. The CDR3 DNA is TGTGCCAGTAGTAACCGGGACACGCCGAATGAAAAACTGTTTTTT. The chain carries TRBV19 and TRBJ1-4, with D possibly TRBD1 on 6 matching bases. V dropped 4 bases and J dropped 5 bases, with 14 bases sitting between them. Germline CDR1 reads LNHDA; CDR2 reads SQIVND (reference sequence). The CDR3 totals 15 residues.

The rearrangement uses TRBV19 and TRBJ2-3; 12 bases agree with TRBD2. This CDR3 spans 17 amino acids. Germline loops: CDR1 LNHDA, CDR2 SQIVND (reference sequence). V trimming: 6 bases; J trimming: 0 bases; junction bases outside the gene matches: 7. The CDR3 protein is CASSRRTSGVSTDTQYF. CDR3 coding DNA: TGTGCCAGTAGCCGTCGGACTAGCGGGGTTAGCACAGATACGCAGTATTTT.

The V call is TRBV5-1, the J call TRBJ2-3; maybe TRBD1 (5 bases). The CDR3 contains 14 residues. The V end was cut by 7 bases, the J end by 1 base, with 13 bases between. Germline V gene sequence: CDR1 SGHRS, CDR2 YFSETQ. CDR3 sequence reads: CASGADGGTDTQYF. In DNA, the CDR3 is TGCGCCAGCGGGGCGGACGGTGGCACAGATACGCAGTATTTT.

V usage is TRBV6-6 and J usage is TRBJ1-4, with TRBD1 as a possible D gene (5 bases). Per the germline V gene, CDR1 is MNHNY and CDR2 is SVGAGI (reference sequence). There are 12 residues in the CDR3. The V end lost 8 bases, the J end lost 4 bases, and 8 bases lay between the germline ends. The CDR3 nucleotides read TGTGCCAGCGGCCAGGGTAATGAAAAACTGTTTTTT. It yields the protein CASGQGNEKLFF.

The chain carries TRBV5-1 and TRBJ1-1; D is ambiguous. This CDR3 is 14 amino acids long. The V gene's germline CDR1 is SGHRS and CDR2 YFSETQ. V was clipped by 1 base and J by 0 bases, with 7 bases between them. As DNA, the CDR3 is TGCGCCAGCAGCTTGCTGTCAGTGAACACTGAAGCTTTCTTT. Protein sequence: CASSLLSVNTEAFF.

V gene TRBV5-1 combines with J gene TRBJ1-4, with 7 nucleotides matching TRBD1. Losses at the gene ends were 3 bases for V and 8 bases for J; bases not matched to a gene: 22. Looked up from germline, CDR1 is SGHRS and CDR2 is YFSETQ. This CDR3 region has 19 residues. This chain's CDR3 is CASSSPNRDSKREGEKLFF. CDR3 DNA sequence: TGCGCCAGCAGCTCACCAAATCGGGACAGCAAAAGGGAAGGAGAAAAACTGTTTTTT.

J is TRBJ1-1 and V is TRBV28; D call uncertain. V lost 7 bases and J lost 0, with 6 bases in between. The germline V gene encodes CDR1 MDHEN and CDR2 SYDVKM. The CDR3 sequence is 12 residues long. This CDR3 is CASNSMNTEAFF. The CDR3 DNA follows: TGTGCCAGCAATAGCATGAACACTGAAGCTTTCTTT.

This chain connects TRBV5-1 to TRBJ2-5; D is possibly TRBD2 (7 bases). V lost 0 bases to trimming and J lost 4 bases, with 16 bases between them. This CDR3 contains 16 residues. The germline CDR1 and CDR2 sequences are SGHRS and YFSETQ. The CDR3, as DNA: TGCGCCAGCAGCTTGGGGCTAGCGGAGGGGGGAGAGACCCAGTACTTC. Encoded protein: CASSLGLAEGGETQYF.

The chain joins TRBV11-1 to TRBJ1-1; 7 nucleotides agree with TRBD1. With V trimmed by 5 bases and J by 0 bases, 3 bases remained unmatched. Germline loops: CDR1 SGHAT, CDR2 FQDESV (reference sequence). This CDR3 comprises 14 residues. CDR3 DNA sequence: TGTGCCAGCAGCCCAGGACAGGTGAACACTGAAGCTTTCTTT. Protein product: CASSPGQVNTEAFF. Full variable domain (missing parts from reference TRBV11-1 and TRBJ1-1): EAEVAQSPRYKITEKSQAVAFWCDPISGHATLYWYRQILGQGPELLVQFQDESVVDDSQLPKDRFSAERLKGVDSTLKIQPAELGDSAMYLCASSPGQVNTEAFFGQGTRLTVV.